These 16 T cell receptor beta chains came from one sample sequenced in a study of vaccination and CD4 T cells after COVID-19. Antigen specificity for these receptors is unknown. Regarding treatment: roughly 10-day PBMC culture with coronavirus spike peptide pools or control peptides (ViraFEST assay). One should note that the unexposed donor's CD4+ T cells were collected before the COVID-19 pandemic (2011-2018). An Oncomine TCR Beta short-read assay was used to sequence the DNA from cultured CD4+ T cells. One entry per CDR3 protein, called by TCRdb with MiXCR from the PCR reads. The sample records some 7,000 distinct CDR3 sequences, around two fifths being singletons. Sequencing was carried out using CD4+ T cells from blood, cultured in vitro. Receptors were obtained from a human donor in good health.

This clonotype was observed a handful of times. This sequence joins TRBV20-1 and TRBJ1-1; perhaps TRBD1 as D (5 bases). This CDR3 is 13 amino acids long. V was pared by 6 bases and J by 0 bases, with 11 bases between. Germline V gene sequence: CDR1 DFQATT, CDR2 SNEGSKA (reference sequence). The CDR3 is CSAPGLMNTEAFF. Written as DNA, the CDR3 is TGCAGTGCCCCGGGACTTATGAACACTGAAGCTTTCTTT.

The rearrangement uses TRBV6-1 and TRBJ1-2; D unresolved. The germline V and J ends were trimmed by 4 bases and 8 bases, with 14 bases remaining between them. Germline V gene data show CDR1 as MNHNS and CDR2 as SASEGT. The CDR3 is made up of 13 amino acids. CDR3 bases: TGTGCCAGCAGTGTAGTTGTATTGGAGGGCTACACCTTC. Encoded protein: CASSVVVLEGYTF.

CDR3: CASTEGRNTEAFF. In DNA, the CDR3 is TGTGCCAGCACCGAAGGGAGGAACACTGAAGCTTTCTTT. V is TRBV6-1 and J is TRBJ1-1; D unclear. The CDR3 has 13 amino acids. Germline CDR1 reads MNHNS; CDR2 reads SASEGT. The V gene lost 7 bases and the J gene lost 1 base, with 10 bases spanning the gap.

The rearrangement joins TRBV20-1 to TRBJ2-1; D unclear. Per the germline V gene, CDR1 is DFQATT and CDR2 is SNEGSKA (reference sequence). The CDR3 loop spans 12 amino acids. Trimming left V 3 bases short and J 12 bases short, with 15 bases between. CDR3 protein: CSARRNGGGQFF. CDR3 DNA sequence: TGCAGTGCTAGGAGGAACGGCGGCGGGCAGTTCTTC.

This chain joins TRBV5-1 and TRBJ2-6; tentatively, D is TRBD1 (6 bases). CDR1 is SGHRS and CDR2 is YFSETQ in the germline V gene. The length of the CDR3 is 18 residues. Trimming took 0 bases from V and 4 from J, leaving 17 bases between them. CDR3 DNA sequence: TGCGCCAGCAGCTTGGACAGGGCCCAACTGACCGGGGCCAACGTCCTGACTTTC. Amino acids: CASSLDRAQLTGANVLTF.

A word on this clonotype: The junction shows a germline mismatch at one end, possibly a read error. The V and J genes are TRBV6-5 and TRBJ1-2; TRBD1 is a possible D gene (6 bases). The CDR3 sequence is 16 residues long. CDR1 is MNHEY and CDR2 is SVGAGI in the germline V gene. This CDR3 is CASSHSGHGEWQGYTF. In nucleotides, the CDR3 is TGTGCCAGCAGTCACTCGGGACACGGGGAGTGGCAAGGCTACACCTTC.

This clonotype was observed once. V usage is TRBV18 and J usage is TRBJ1-2; D is undetermined. Germline V gives CDR1 KGHSH, CDR2 LQKENI. The ends were cut back, 1 base at V and 5 bases at J, with 8 bases in the middle. This CDR3 contains 13 residues. CDR3 nucleotide sequence: TGTGCCAGCTCACCACAGGACCAGTATGGCTACACCTTC. Translation gives CASSPQDQYGYTF.

This clonotype was seen a few times. The chain recombines TRBV5-1 with TRBJ1-6, with D tentatively TRBD1 (5 bases). The CDR3 has 13 residues. Germline assignment: CDR1 SGHRS and CDR2 YFSETQ. Trimming cost V 1 base and J 9 bases, with 8 bases left between them. The CDR3 DNA follows: TGCGCCAGCAGCTTGATGGGGGGTTCACCCCTCCACTTT. Protein product: CASSLMGGSPLHF.

This clonotype was picked up a small number of times. The chain joins TRBV7-9 to TRBJ2-5; D may be TRBD2 (5 bases). Between the trimmed V and J ends, which lost 4 bases and 5 bases, there was a span of 11 bases. CDR1 is SEHNR, CDR2 FQNEAQ, per germline (reference sequence). CDR3 size: 13 residues. This CDR3 reads CASSSRVGETQYF. Written as DNA, the CDR3 is TGTGCCAGCAGCTCGAGGGTGGGGGAGACCCAGTACTTC.

This chain uses TRBV6-1 with TRBJ2-1; the match to TRBD2 covers 7 bases. Germline CDR1 reads MNHNS; CDR2 reads SASEGT. This CDR3 region has 15 residues. Trimming at V came to 8 bases and at J to 7 bases, leaving 14 bases not matched to a gene. CDR3 nucleotide sequence: TGTGCCAGCTCAGTCAGGCGGGAGACTAGGAATGAGCAGTTCTTC. As protein: CASSVRRETRNEQFF.

This chain joins TRBV6-5 and TRBJ1-5; D is uncertain. Trimming removed 2 bases from V and 4 bases from J, with 6 bases in between. The CDR3 covers 13 residues. CDR1 is MNHEY, CDR2 SVGAGI, per germline. DNA for the CDR3: TGTGCCAGCAGTTACCGGGGAAATCAGCCCCAGCATTTT. Encoded protein: CASSYRGNQPQHF.

The rearrangement joins TRBV5-5 to TRBJ1-5, with 11 nucleotides matching TRBD1. V was clipped by 5 bases and J by 7 bases; unmatched bases: 5. The germline V gene has CDR1 SGHKS and CDR2 YYEKEE (reference sequence). The CDR3 totals 14 residues. The CDR3: CASRGGQGGQPQHF. CDR3 DNA sequence: TGTGCCAGCAGGGGGGGACAGGGGGGCCAGCCCCAGCATTTT.

The chain links TRBV7-9 to TRBJ2-1; 7 bases are shared with TRBD1. Per germline, CDR1 SEHNR and CDR2 FQNEAQ (reference sequence). The CDR3 covers 15 residues. The junction had 7 bases not matched to a gene; V was cut back by 4 bases and J by 4 bases. The CDR3 region is CASSSLTGPYNEQFF. CDR3 sequence (DNA): TGTGCCAGCAGCTCCCTGACAGGGCCGTACAATGAGCAGTTCTTC.

V gene TRBV28 combines with J gene TRBJ1-2; a weak D match, TRBD1 (5 bases). CDR3 length: 14 amino acids. Germline CDR1 and CDR2: MDHEN and SYDVKM. The V gene lost 6 bases and the J gene lost 4 bases, with 15 bases spanning the gap. The CDR3 spells CASSPLGTIYGYTF. The CDR3, as DNA: TGTGCCAGCAGCCCACTCGGGACGATCTATGGCTACACCTTC.

The chain joins TRBV6-2 or TRBV6-3 to TRBJ2-6; TRBD1 matches 12 bases. This CDR3 is built from 21 residues. V was clipped by 0 bases and J by 0 bases; unmatched bases: 9. Germline V gene sequence: CDR1 MNHEY, CDR2 SVGEGT. CDR3 region: CASSYSRGQGASLSGANVLTF. The CDR3, as DNA: TGTGCCAGCAGTTACTCGAGGGGACAGGGGGCTTCTCTCTCTGGGGCCAACGTCCTGACTTTC.

CDR3 bases: TGTGCCAGCAGTGAAGCGGACAGGGGCTATGGCTACACCTTC. Translating gives CASSEADRGYGYTF. The chain recombines TRBV2 with TRBJ1-2, with 9 positions matching TRBD1. The CDR3 extends over 14 amino acids. Germline values: CDR1 SNHLY, CDR2 FYNNEI. The trim removed 0 bases at V and 4 bases at J, leaving 0 bases unmatched.